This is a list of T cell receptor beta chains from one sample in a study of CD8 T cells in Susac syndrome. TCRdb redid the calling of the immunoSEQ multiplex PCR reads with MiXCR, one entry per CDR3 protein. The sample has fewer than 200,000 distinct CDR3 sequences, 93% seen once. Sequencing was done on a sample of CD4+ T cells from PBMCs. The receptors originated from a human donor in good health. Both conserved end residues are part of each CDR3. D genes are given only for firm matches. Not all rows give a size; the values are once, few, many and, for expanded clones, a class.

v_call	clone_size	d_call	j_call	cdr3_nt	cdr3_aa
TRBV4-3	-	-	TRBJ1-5	TGCGCCAGCAGCCAAGAAACGGGGTATCAGCCCCAGCATTTT	CASSQETGYQPQHF
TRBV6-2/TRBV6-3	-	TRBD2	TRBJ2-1	TGTGCCAGCACCACAGCGGGGGGGATTTACAATGAGCAGTTCTTC	CASTTAGGIYNEQFF
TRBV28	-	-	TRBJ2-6	TGTGCCAGCACCCTATACTCTGGGGCCAACGTCCTGACTTTC	CASTLYSGANVLTF
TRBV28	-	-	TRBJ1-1	TGTGCCAGTTTAACAAACATGAACACTGAAGCTTTCTTT	CASLTNMNTEAFF
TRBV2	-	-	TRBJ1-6	TGTGCCAGCAGTGCAGCCCGGGGAAAAGGCAATTCCCCCCTCCACTTT	CASSAARGKGNSPLHF
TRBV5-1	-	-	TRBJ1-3	TGCGCCAGCAGCTTGGCCGGGGCAGGCGATACGGGAAACACCATATATTTT	CASSLAGAGDTGNTIYF
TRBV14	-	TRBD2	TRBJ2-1	TGTGCCAGCAGCCCTTTAGCGGGGGGGACCAATGAGCAGTTCTTC	CASSPLAGGTNEQFF
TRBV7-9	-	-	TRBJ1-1	TGTGCCAGCAGTTCTGACAGCGCGAACACTGAAGCTTTCTTT	CASSSDSANTEAFF
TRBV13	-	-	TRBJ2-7	TGTGCCAGCAGCCTGCGGGACAGTTACTTCGAGCAGTACTTC	CASSLRDSYFEQYF
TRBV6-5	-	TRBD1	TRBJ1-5	TGTGCCAGCAGTTTCCGGACAGGGCGAAAAGGCAGCAATCAGCCCCAGCATTTT	CASSFRTGRKGSNQPQHF
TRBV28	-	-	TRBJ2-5	TGTGCCAGCAGCCTGACCCCCCGCGGAGAGACCCAGTACTTC	CASSLTPRGETQYF
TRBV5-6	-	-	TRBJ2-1	TGTGCCAGCAGCATCGACAGGCTACCCTACAATGAGCAGTTCTTC	CASSIDRLPYNEQFF
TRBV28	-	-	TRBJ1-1	TGTGCCAGCAGTTTCCCGGAGAACACTGAAGCTTTCTTT	CASSFPENTEAFF
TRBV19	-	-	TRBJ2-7	TGTGCCAGTAGTACAGGGATTCTCTACGAGCAGTACTTC	CASSTGILYEQYF
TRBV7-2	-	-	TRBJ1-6	TGTGCCAGCAGCCCCAGGGCAGCCCTGGATTCACCCCTCCACTTT	CASSPRAALDSPLHF
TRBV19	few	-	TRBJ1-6	TGTGCCAGTAGTATTTGGATAACGGGTTATTCACCCCTCCACTTT	CASSIWITGYSPLHF
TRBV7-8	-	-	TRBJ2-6	TGTGCCAGCAGCCCACCATTCTCTGGGGCCAACGTCCTGACTTTC	CASSPPFSGANVLTF
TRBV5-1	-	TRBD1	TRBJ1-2	TGCGCCAGCAGCTTCGGGAACAGGGGGTCTCGTGGCTACACCTTC	CASSFGNRGSRGYTF
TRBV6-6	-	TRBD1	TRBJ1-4	TGTGCCAGCAGTTGGGGGACAGGGCTTGAAAAACTGTTTTTT	CASSWGTGLEKLFF
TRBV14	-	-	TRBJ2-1	TGTGCCAGCAGCCGACGAGGGGGAAAGTTCTTC	CASSRRGGKFF
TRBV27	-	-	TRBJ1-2	TGTGCCAGCAGTTTCCTCTCCCCGAGGGGCAACTATGGCTACACCTTC	CASSFLSPRGNYGYTF
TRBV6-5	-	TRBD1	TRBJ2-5	TGTGCCAGCAGTGAGACAGGGTCCGGAGAGACCCAGTACTTC	CASSETGSGETQYF
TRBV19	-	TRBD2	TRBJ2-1	TGTGCCAGTAGTCCACGTCCTGCGGGGGGGCTATACAATGAGCAGTTCTTC	CASSPRPAGGLYNEQFF
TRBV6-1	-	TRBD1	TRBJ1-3	TGTGCCAGCCTCCGTTACCTGACGGACAGGGCCTCTGGAAACACCATATATTTT	CASLRYLTDRASGNTIYF
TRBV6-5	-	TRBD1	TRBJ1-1	TGTGCCAGCAGTCAATGGACAGGGGGCACTGAAGCTTTCTTT	CASSQWTGGTEAFF
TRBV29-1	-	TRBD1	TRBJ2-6	TGCAGCGTTGAAGATCCAGGGGGCTCTGGGGCCAACGTCCTGACTTTC	CSVEDPGGSGANVLTF
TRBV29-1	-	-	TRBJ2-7	TGCAGCACCTCCTCTGGGGTGGGCGAGCAGTACTTC	CSTSSGVGEQYF
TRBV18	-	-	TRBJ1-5	TGTGCCAGCTCACCAACAGGGATTCAGCCCCAGCATTTT	CASSPTGIQPQHF
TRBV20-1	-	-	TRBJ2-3	TGCAGTGCTCGGGCGGGTCATCCAGATACGCAGTATTTT	CSARAGHPDTQYF
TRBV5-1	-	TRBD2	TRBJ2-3	TGCGCCAGCAGCTTGTTCGGACTAGCGGGGGCCACAGATACGCAGTATTTT	CASSLFGLAGATDTQYF
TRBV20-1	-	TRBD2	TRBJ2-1	TGCAGTGCTGGGGGGACTAGCGGTTCCTACAATGAGCAGTTCTTC	CSAGGTSGSYNEQFF
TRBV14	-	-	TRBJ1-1	TGTGCCAGCAGCTCTAAGTGGGCGGGCACTGAAGCTTTCTTT	CASSSKWAGTEAFF
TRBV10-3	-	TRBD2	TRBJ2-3	TGTGCCATCAGGGGGCATGGCGGGGGGAGCACAGATACGCAGTATTTT	CAIRGHGGGSTDTQYF
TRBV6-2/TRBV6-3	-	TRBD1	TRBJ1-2	TGTGCCAGCAGGTTCGGACAGGGGGCCCCCTATGGCTACACCTTC	CASRFGQGAPYGYTF
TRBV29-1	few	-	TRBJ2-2	TGCAGCGCAGGGAATACCGGGGAGCTGTTTTTT	CSAGNTGELFF
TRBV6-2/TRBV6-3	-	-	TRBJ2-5	TGTGCCAGCAGTTACGAGGTCGGTAGCGTTGAAGAGACCCAGTACTTC	CASSYEVGSVEETQYF
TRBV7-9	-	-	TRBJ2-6	TGTGCCAGCAGCTTAGCTGGACTGACTCCTGGGGCCAACGTCCTGACTTTC	CASSLAGLTPGANVLTF
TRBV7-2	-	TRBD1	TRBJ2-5	TGTGCCAGCAGTCGGACGAGGGGGCGGCAAGGGACCCAGTACTTC	CASSRTRGRQGTQYF
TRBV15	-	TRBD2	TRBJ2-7	TGTGCCACCAGCGGCGGGGGTTCTAATTCCTACGAGCAGTACTTC	CATSGGGSNSYEQYF
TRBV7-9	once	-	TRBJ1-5	TGTGCCAGCAGCTTATGGACGGGGGGAGGCAATCAGCCCCAGCATTTT	CASSLWTGGGNQPQHF
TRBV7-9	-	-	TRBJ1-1	TGTGCCAGCAGCTTAGATTTACAGGGCGGTGGCACTGAAGCTTTCTTT	CASSLDLQGGGTEAFF
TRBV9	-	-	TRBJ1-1	TGTGCCAGCAGCGTTCGGGGACCGGACACTGAAGCTTTCTTT	CASSVRGPDTEAFF
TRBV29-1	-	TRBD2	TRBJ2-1	TGCAGCGTTTCCCGGTCGGGACTAGCACATGAGCAGTTCTTC	CSVSRSGLAHEQFF
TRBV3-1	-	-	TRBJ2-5	TGTGCCAGCCTTCCCGGCTCACAAGAGACCCAGTACTTC	CASLPGSQETQYF
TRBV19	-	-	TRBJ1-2	TGTGCCAGTAGTATCGTTGGTAGTAGGGGCTACACCTTC	CASSIVGSRGYTF
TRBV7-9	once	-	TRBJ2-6	TGTGCCAGCAGCCCGGATGGATCAGGGGCCAACGTCCTGACTTTC	CASSPDGSGANVLTF
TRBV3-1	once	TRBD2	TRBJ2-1	TGTGCCAGCAGTGACCGGGGGGTCAACAATGAGCAGTTCTTC	CASSDRGVNNEQFF
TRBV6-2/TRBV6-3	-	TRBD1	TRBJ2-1	TGTGCCAGCAGTTTCCTCGGGGGACAGGGGGGGGATGAGCAGTTCTTC	CASSFLGGQGGDEQFF